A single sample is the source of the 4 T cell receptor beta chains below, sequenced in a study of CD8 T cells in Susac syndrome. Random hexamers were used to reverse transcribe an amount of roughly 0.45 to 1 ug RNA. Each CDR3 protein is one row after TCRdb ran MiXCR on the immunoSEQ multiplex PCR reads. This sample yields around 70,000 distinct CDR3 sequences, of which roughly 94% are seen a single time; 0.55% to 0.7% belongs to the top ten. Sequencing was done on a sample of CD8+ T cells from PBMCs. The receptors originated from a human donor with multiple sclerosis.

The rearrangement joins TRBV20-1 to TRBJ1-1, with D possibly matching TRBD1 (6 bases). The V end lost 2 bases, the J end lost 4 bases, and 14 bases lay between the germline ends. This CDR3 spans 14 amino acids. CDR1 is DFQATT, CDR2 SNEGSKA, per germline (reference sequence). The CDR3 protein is CSARPQGGSTEAFF. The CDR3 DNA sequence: TGCAGTGCTAGACCACAGGGTGGGAGCACTGAAGCTTTCTTT.

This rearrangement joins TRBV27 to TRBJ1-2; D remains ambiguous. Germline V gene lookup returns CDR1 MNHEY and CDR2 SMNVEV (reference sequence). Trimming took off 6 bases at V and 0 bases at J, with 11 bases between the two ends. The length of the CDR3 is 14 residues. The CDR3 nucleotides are TGTGCCAGCAGCCTGGGGATAGCTAACTATGGCTACACCTTC. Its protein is CASSLGIANYGYTF.

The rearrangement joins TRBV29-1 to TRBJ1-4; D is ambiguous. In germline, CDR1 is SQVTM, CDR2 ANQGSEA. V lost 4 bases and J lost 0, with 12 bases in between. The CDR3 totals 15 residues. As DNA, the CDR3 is TGCAGCGTTGGAGTCGGCCCGGCAACTAATGAAAAACTGTTTTTT. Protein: CSVGVGPATNEKLFF.

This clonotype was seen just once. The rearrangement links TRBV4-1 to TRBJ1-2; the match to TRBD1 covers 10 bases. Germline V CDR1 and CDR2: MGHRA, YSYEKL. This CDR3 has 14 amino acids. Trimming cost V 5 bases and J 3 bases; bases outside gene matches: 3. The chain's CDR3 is CASSFGTGDYGYTF. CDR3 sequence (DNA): TGCGCCAGCAGCTTCGGGACAGGGGACTATGGCTACACCTTC.